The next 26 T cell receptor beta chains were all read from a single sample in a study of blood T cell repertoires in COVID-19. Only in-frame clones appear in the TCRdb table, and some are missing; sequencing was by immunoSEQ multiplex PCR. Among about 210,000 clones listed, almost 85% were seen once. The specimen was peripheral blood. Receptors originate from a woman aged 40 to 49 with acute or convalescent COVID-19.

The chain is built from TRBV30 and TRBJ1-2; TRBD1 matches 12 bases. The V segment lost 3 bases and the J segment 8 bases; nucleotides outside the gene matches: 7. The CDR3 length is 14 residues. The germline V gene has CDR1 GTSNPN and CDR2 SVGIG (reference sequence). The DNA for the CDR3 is TGTGCCTGGAGCCCGGGACAGGGGGCGCCCGGCTACACCTTC. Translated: CAWSPGQGAPGYTF. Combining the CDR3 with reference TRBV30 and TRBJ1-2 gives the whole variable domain SQTIHQWPATLVQPVGSPLSLECTVEGTSNPNLYWYRQAAGRGLQLLFYSVGIGQISSEVPQNLSASRPQDRQFILSSKKLLLSDSGFYLCAWSPGQGAPGYTFGSGTRLTVV.

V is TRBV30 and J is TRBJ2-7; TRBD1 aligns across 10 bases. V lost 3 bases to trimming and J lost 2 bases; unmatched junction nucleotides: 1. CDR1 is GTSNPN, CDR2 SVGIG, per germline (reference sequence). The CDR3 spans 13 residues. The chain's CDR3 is CAWSGTGAYEQYF. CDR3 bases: TGTGCCTGGAGCGGGACAGGGGCCTACGAGCAGTACTTC.

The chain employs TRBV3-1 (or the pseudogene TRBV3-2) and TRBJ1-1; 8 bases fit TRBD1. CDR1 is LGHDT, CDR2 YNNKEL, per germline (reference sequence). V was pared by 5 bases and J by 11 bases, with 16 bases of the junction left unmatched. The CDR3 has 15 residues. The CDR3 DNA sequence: TGTGCCAGCAGCAAGGCAGGGGGCGAACTATCTTATGCTTTCTTT. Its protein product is CASSKAGGELSYAFF.

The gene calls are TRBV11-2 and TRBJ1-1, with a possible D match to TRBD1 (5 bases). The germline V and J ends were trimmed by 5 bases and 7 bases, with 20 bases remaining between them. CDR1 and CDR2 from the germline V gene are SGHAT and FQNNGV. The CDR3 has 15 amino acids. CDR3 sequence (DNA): TGTGCCAGCAGCGCACGGATGGGGGGACGTATTGAAGCTTTCTTT. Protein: CASSARMGGRIEAFF.

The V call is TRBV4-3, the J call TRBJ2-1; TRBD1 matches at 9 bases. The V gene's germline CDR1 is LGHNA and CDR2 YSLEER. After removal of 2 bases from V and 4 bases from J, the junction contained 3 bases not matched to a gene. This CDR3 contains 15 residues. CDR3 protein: CASSQRDRVYNEQFF. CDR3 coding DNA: TGCGCCAGCAGCCAACGGGACAGGGTATACAATGAGCAGTTCTTC.

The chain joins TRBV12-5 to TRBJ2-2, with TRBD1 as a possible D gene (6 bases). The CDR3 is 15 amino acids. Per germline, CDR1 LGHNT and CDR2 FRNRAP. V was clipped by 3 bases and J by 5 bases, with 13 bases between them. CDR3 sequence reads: CASGLGGIGTGELFF. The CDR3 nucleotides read TGTGCTAGTGGTTTAGGGGGAATTGGAACCGGGGAGCTGTTTTTT.

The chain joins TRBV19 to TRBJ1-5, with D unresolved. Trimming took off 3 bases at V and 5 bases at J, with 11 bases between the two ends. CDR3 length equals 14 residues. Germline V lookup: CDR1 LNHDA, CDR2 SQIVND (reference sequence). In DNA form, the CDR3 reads TGTGCCAGTAGTATTAAATCCGGTGATCAGCCCCAGCATTTT. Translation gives CASSIKSGDQPQHF.

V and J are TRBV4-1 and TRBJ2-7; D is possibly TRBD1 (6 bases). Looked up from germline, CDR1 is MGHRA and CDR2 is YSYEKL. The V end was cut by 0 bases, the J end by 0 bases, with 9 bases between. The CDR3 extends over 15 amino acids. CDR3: CASSQEDSSSYEQYF. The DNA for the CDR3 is TGCGCCAGCAGCCAAGAGGACAGTTCCTCCTACGAGCAGTACTTC.

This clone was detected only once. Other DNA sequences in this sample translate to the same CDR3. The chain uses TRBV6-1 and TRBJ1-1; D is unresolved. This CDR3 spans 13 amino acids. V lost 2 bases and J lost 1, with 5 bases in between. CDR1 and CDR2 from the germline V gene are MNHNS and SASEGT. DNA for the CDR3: TGTGCCAGCAGTGAACGACAGAACACTGAAGCTTTCTTT. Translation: CASSERQNTEAFF.

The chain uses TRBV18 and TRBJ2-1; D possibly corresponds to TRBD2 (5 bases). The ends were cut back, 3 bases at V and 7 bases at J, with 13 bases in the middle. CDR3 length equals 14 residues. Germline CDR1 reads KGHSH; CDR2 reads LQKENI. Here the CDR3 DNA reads TGTGCCAGCTCACCGGTTCCCGGGAATAATGAGCAGTTCTTC. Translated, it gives CASSPVPGNNEQFF.

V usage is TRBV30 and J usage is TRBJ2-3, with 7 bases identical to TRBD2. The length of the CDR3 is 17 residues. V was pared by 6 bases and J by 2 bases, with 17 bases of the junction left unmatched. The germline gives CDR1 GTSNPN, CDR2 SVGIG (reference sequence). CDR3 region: CACPTEAGTIHTDTQYF. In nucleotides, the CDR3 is TGTGCCTGTCCCACGGAGGCCGGGACTATTCACACAGATACGCAGTATTTT.

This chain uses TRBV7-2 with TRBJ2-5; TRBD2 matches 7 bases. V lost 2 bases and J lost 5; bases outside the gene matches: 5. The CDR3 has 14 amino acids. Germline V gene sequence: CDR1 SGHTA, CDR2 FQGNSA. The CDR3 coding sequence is TGTGCCAGCAGCTTAATGGGGGGAGGGGAGACCCAGTACTTC. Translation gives CASSLMGGGETQYF.

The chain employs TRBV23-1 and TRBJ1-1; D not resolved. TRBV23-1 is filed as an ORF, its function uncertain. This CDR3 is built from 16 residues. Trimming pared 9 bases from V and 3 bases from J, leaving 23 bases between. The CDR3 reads CASRGLDGLEDTEAFF. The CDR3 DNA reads TGCGCCAGTCGCGGCCTGGACGGTTTGGAGGACACTGAAGCTTTCTTT.

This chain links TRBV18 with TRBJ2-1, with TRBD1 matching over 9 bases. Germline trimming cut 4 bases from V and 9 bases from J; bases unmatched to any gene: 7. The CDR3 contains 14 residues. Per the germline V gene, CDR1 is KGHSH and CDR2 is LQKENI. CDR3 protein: CASSLGQGGSEQFF. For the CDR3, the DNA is TGTGCCAGCTCACTGGGACAGGGTGGTAGTGAGCAGTTCTTC.

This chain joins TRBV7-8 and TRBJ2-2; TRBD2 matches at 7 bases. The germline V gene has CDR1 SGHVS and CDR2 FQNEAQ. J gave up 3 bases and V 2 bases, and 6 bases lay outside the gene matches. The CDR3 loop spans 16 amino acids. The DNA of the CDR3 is TGTGCCAGCAGCTTATTGGGGGGAGGGTACACCGGGGAGCTGTTTTTT. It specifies CASSLLGGGYTGELFF.

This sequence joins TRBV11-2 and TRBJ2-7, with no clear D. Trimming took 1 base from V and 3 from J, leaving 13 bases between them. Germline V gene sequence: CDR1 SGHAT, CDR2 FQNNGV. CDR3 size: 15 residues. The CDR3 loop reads CASSLVLGGNYEQYF. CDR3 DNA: TGTGCCAGCAGCTTAGTTTTAGGCGGAAACTACGAGCAGTACTTC.

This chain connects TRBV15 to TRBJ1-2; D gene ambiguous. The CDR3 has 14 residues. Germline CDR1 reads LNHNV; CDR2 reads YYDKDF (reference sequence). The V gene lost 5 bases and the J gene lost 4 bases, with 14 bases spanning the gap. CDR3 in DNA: TGTGCCACCAGCGTGCCAGCGTATCCCTATGGCTACACCTTC. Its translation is CATSVPAYPYGYTF.

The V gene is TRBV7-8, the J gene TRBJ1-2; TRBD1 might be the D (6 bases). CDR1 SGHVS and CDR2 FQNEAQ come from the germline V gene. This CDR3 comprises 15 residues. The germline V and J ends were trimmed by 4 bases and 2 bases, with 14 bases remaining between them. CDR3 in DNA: TGTGCCAGCAGCTCCACCCCAGACAGGAACTATGGCTACACCTTC. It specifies CASSSTPDRNYGYTF.

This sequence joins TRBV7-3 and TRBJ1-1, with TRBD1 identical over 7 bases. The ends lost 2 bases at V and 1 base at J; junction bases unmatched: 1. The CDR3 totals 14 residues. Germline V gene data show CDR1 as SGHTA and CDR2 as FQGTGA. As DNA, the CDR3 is TGTGCCAGCAGCTTAGACAGGGAGAACACTGAAGCTTTCTTT. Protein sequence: CASSLDRENTEAFF.

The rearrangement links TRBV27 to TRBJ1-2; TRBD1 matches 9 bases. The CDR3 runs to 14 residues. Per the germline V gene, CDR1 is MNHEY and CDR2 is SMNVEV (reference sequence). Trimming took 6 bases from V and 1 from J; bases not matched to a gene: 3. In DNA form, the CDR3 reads TGTGCCAGCAGACAGGGGGCTCATAACTATGGCTACACCTTC. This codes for CASRQGAHNYGYTF.

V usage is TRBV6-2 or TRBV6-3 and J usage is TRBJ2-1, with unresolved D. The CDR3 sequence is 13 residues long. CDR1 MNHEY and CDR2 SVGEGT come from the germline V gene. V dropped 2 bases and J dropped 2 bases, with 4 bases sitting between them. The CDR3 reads CASSYGPYNEQFF. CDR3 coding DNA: TGTGCCAGCAGTTACGGGCCCTACAATGAGCAGTTCTTC.

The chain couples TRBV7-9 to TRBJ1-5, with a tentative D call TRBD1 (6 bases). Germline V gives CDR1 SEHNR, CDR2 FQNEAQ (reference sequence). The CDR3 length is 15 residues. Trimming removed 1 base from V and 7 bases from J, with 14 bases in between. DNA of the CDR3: TGTGCCAGCAGCTTAGACTCAGGGGTTGGACAGCCCCAGCATTTT. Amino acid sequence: CASSLDSGVGQPQHF. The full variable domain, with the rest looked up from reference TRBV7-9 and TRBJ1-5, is DTGVSQNPRHKITKRGQNVTFRCDPISEHNRLYWYRQTLGQGPEFLTYFQNEAQLEKSRLLSDRFSAERPKGSFSTLEIQRTEQGDSAMYLCASSLDSGVGQPQHFGDGTRLSIL.

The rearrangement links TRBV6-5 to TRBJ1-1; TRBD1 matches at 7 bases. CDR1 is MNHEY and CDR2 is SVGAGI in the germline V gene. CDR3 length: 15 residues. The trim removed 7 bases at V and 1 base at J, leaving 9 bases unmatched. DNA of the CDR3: TGTGCCAGCACCAAGACAGGGATCCCGAACACTGAAGCTTTCTTT. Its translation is CASTKTGIPNTEAFF.

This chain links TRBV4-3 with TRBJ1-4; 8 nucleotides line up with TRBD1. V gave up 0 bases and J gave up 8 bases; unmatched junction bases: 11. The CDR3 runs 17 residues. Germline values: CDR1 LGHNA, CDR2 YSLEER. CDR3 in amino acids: CASSQEGIGTGAEKLFF. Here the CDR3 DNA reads TGCGCCAGCAGCCAAGAAGGGATTGGGACAGGCGCGGAAAAACTGTTTTTT.

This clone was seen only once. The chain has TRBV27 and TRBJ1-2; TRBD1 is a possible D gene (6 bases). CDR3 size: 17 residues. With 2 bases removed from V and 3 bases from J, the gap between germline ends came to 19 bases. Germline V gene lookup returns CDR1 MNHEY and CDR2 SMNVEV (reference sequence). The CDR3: CASSLMGAGGQYYGYTF. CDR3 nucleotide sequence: TGTGCCAGCAGTTTAATGGGAGCGGGGGGCCAATACTATGGCTACACCTTC.

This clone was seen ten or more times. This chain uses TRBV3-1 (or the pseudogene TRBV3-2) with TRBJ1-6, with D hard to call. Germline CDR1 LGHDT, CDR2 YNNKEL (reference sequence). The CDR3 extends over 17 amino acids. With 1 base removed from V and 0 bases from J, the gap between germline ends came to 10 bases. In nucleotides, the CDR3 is TGTGCCAGCAGCCAAGTCTACGGTTGCTCCTATAATTCACCCCTCCACTTT. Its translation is CASSQVYGCSYNSPLHF.